This TCR beta chain was profiled in a study of CD8+ T cells in alopecia areata. The V gene's germline CDR1 is SGDLS and CDR2 YYNGEE. The CDR3 totals 15 residues. Trimming took off 1 base at V and 0 bases at J, with 11 bases between the two ends. Specimens obtained from alopecia areata patients comprised lesional scalp punch biopsies and peripheral blood. Following RNA extraction, reverse transcription yielded cDNA that acted as the sequencing template. The data were produced by immunoSEQ multiplex PCR, yet TCRdb's version contains in-frame clones alone and is incomplete. The sample has roughly 170,000 clones, 59% seen once.

The sequence was collected from a human donor with alopecia areata. The chain has TRBV9 and TRBJ2-7; D is ambiguous. This sample comprised CD4+ T cells sorted from blood, obtained at week 0. CDR3 sequence reads: CASSVTSGTSYEQYF. As DNA, the CDR3 is TGTGCCAGCAGCGTAACCTCAGGTACCTCCTACGAGCAGTACTTC.